A selection of T cell receptor beta chains follows, all from one sample in a study of regulatory T cells in long-lasting Graves disease. MiXCR was run by TCRdb on the multiplex PCR reads, yielding one entry per CDR3 protein. Seen here are 350,000 to 500,000 distinct CDR3 sequences, about 15% observed once, and the top ten hold 17%. These records were also assigned to another study, of T cells in Graves' hyperthyroidism and ophthalmopathy.

The specimen was peripheral blood mononuclear cells (PBMCs), collected at new diagnosis, from a patient treated with antithyroid drugs. The receptor set was obtained from a woman between 45 and 65 years old with Graves disease. The CDR3 runs from the conserved cysteine through the conserved F or W. The order of the fields is D gene, CDR3 length, clone size, V gene, J gene, CDR3 protein, CDR3 DNA. D genes are given only for firm matches. Some rows mark clone size as missing; the rest say once, few, many or name a class of expanded clone.

D gene: TRBD2
CDR3 length: 16
clone size: many
V gene: TRBV5-1
J gene: TRBJ2-3
CDR3 protein: CASSLEGGRTTDTQYF
CDR3 DNA: TGCGCCAGCAGCTTGGAGGGCGGGAGAACCACAGATACGCAGTATTTT

D gene: TRBD2
CDR3 length: 16
clone size: NA
V gene: TRBV10-3
J gene: TRBJ2-7
CDR3 protein: CAISDASGSSSREQYF
CDR3 DNA: TGTGCCATCAGTGATGCTAGCGGGAGTTCGAGTCGGGAGCAGTACTTC

D gene: TRBD2
CDR3 length: 16
clone size: few
V gene: TRBV4-1
J gene: TRBJ2-7
CDR3 protein: CASSRLAAGGRREQYF
CDR3 DNA: TGCGCCAGCAGCCGCCTAGCAGCGGGAGGGCGGCGCGAGCAGTACTTC

D gene: NA
CDR3 length: 14
clone size: many
V gene: TRBV2
J gene: TRBJ1-5
CDR3 protein: CASNEEYSNQPQHF
CDR3 DNA: TGTGCCAGCAATGAGGAATATAGCAATCAGCCCCAGCATTTT

D gene: NA
CDR3 length: 15
clone size: many
V gene: TRBV2
J gene: TRBJ2-1
CDR3 protein: CASSEVAISYNEQFF
CDR3 DNA: TGTGCCAGCAGTGAAGTAGCAATCTCCTACAATGAGCAGTTCTTC

D gene: NA
CDR3 length: 15
clone size: many
V gene: TRBV28
J gene: TRBJ1-5
CDR3 protein: CASSSWTALPQPQHF
CDR3 DNA: TGTGCCAGCAGTTCGTGGACAGCCCTACCTCAGCCCCAGCATTTT

D gene: TRBD2
CDR3 length: 16
clone size: NA
V gene: TRBV27
J gene: TRBJ2-7
CDR3 protein: CASSLLGGLAGGEQYF
CDR3 DNA: TGTGCCAGCAGCCTACTGGGGGGACTAGCGGGAGGCGAGCAGTACTTC

D gene: TRBD2
CDR3 length: 17
clone size: many
V gene: TRBV28
J gene: TRBJ2-3
CDR3 protein: CASTTPGQREATDTQYF
CDR3 DNA: TGTGCCAGCACCACACCCGGCCAGCGGGAGGCCACAGATACGCAGTATTTT

D gene: TRBD1
CDR3 length: 15
clone size: many
V gene: TRBV6-1
J gene: TRBJ2-6
CDR3 protein: CASHRGHTGANVLTF
CDR3 DNA: TGTGCCAGCCACAGGGGGCACACTGGGGCCAACGTCCTGACTTTC

D gene: NA
CDR3 length: 12
clone size: NA
V gene: TRBV7-9
J gene: TRBJ1-1
CDR3 protein: CASSPQGRGAFF
CDR3 DNA: TGTGCCAGCAGCCCCCAGGGCCGAGGAGCTTTCTTT

D gene: TRBD1
CDR3 length: 16
clone size: NA
V gene: TRBV9
J gene: TRBJ2-5
CDR3 protein: CASSARGTGAWETQYF
CDR3 DNA: TGTGCCAGCAGCGCGCGAGGGACAGGGGCCTGGGAGACCCAGTACTTC

D gene: NA
CDR3 length: 13
clone size: NA
V gene: TRBV5-1
J gene: TRBJ1-6
CDR3 protein: CASSTGTEAPLHF
CDR3 DNA: TGCGCCAGCAGCACAGGGACGGAAGCACCCCTCCACTTT

D gene: NA
CDR3 length: 14
clone size: NA
V gene: TRBV5-1
J gene: TRBJ2-3
CDR3 protein: CASNRLGSTDTQYF
CDR3 DNA: TGCGCCAGCAACAGACTAGGAAGCACAGATACGCAGTATTTT

D gene: TRBD2
CDR3 length: 14
clone size: many
V gene: TRBV20-1
J gene: TRBJ2-5
CDR3 protein: CSATTSGRGETQYF
CDR3 DNA: TGCAGTGCGACTACTAGCGGGAGGGGTGAGACCCAGTACTTC

D gene: TRBD2
CDR3 length: 17
clone size: many
V gene: TRBV11-2
J gene: TRBJ2-1
CDR3 protein: CASSLREGLAVVSEQFF
CDR3 DNA: TGTGCCAGCAGCTTAAGGGAGGGACTAGCGGTTGTCAGTGAGCAGTTCTTC

D gene: NA
CDR3 length: 14
clone size: NA
V gene: TRBV18
J gene: TRBJ2-5
CDR3 protein: CASSPGTSQETQYF
CDR3 DNA: TGTGCCAGCTCACCCGGCACCAGCCAAGAGACCCAGTACTTC

D gene: NA
CDR3 length: 12
clone size: few
V gene: TRBV15
J gene: TRBJ2-7
CDR3 protein: CATSRGVGEQYF
CDR3 DNA: TGTGCCACCAGCAGAGGGGTTGGCGAGCAGTACTTC